Listed below are T cell receptor beta chains from one sample, sequenced in a study of T-cell memory formation after mild COVID-19. From the 5' RACE reads, TCRdb called clonotypes with MiXCR, one entry per CDR3 protein. The table includes about 160,000 distinct CDR3 sequences, 31% detected once. The sample consisted of PBMCs or a T cell subset sorted from them (not recorded which). Receptor source: an adult woman who had mild COVID-19 (a few samples of this study predate the infection). Cell type and time point are not known. Both conserved end residues are part of each CDR3. D genes are given only for firm matches. Clone size is shown for a subset of rows, as once, few, many or a class of expanded clone.

-	-	TRBV5-1	TRBJ2-2	CASSLELAGELFF	TGCGCCAGCAGCTTGGAGCTAGCCGGGGAGCTGTTTTTT
-	-	TRBV24-1	TRBJ1-3	CATRAGAGNTIYF	TGTGCCACCCGTGCGGGAGCTGGAAACACCATATATTTT
-	-	TRBV7-2	TRBJ2-5	CASSSRGPRVAQYF	TGTGCCAGCAGCTCGAGGGGCCCTAGAGTTGCCCAGTACTTC
-	-	TRBV24-1	TRBJ2-1	CATSGAGTYNEQFF	TGTGCCACCAGTGGGGCGGGCACCTACAATGAGCAGTTCTTC
-	TRBD1	TRBV7-8	TRBJ2-7	CASSRNRGEQYF	TGTGCCAGCAGCCGCAACAGGGGCGAGCAGTACTTC
-	TRBD2	TRBV20-1	TRBJ2-1	CSAMRQTSEWYNEQFF	TGCAGTGCTATGAGACAGACTAGCGAGTGGTACAATGAGCAGTTCTTC
medium-sized	TRBD2	TRBV4-3	TRBJ2-7	CASSLGLAGETYEQYF	TGCGCCAGCAGCCTCGGGCTAGCGGGGGAGACCTACGAGCAGTACTTC
few	-	TRBV21-1	TRBJ2-7	CASSKPEDHSYEQYF	TGTGCCAGCAGCAAACCGGAAGATCACTCCTACGAGCAGTACTTC
-	-	TRBV12-3/TRBV12-4	TRBJ2-7	CASSFGGGSRYEQYF	TGTGCCAGCAGTTTTGGGGGCGGAAGCCGCTACGAGCAGTACTTC
-	TRBD2	TRBV7-2	TRBJ2-3	CASSLVGTSGTDTQYF	TGTGCCAGCAGCTTAGTCGGGACTAGCGGCACAGATACGCAGTATTTT
few	TRBD2	TRBV7-3	TRBJ2-3	CASSPMGLATDTQYF	TGTGCCAGCAGCCCTATGGGACTAGCGACAGATACGCAGTATTTT
-	-	TRBV29-1	TRBJ2-5	CSVPKGPGETQYF	TGCAGCGTTCCGAAGGGTCCCGGGGAGACCCAGTACTTC
-	-	TRBV7-2	TRBJ2-7	CASNILGTGEQYF	TGTGCCAGCAACATCCTAGGAACGGGCGAGCAGTACTTC
few	-	TRBV12-3/TRBV12-4	TRBJ1-1	CASSFRKHTEAFF	TGTGCCAGCAGTTTTAGAAAGCACACTGAAGCTTTCTTT
-	-	TRBV5-1	TRBJ2-7	CASSLAGRLSYEQYF	TGCGCCAGCAGCTTGGCCGGGCGCTTATCGTACGAGCAGTACTTC
-	-	TRBV5-1	TRBJ2-7	CASSLTVSYEQYF	TGCGCCAGCAGCTTAACGGTCTCCTACGAGCAGTACTTC
-	TRBD2	TRBV7-2	TRBJ2-7	CASSLVGGSSYEQYF	TGTGCCAGCAGCTTAGTCGGCGGGAGCTCCTACGAGCAGTACTTC
few	-	TRBV2	TRBJ2-3	CASRNTDTQYF	TGTGCCAGCAGGAACACAGATACGCAGTATTTT
-	TRBD2	TRBV19	TRBJ2-1	CASSPRLAGPSGNEQFF	TGTGCCAGTAGTCCCAGACTAGCGGGGCCCTCTGGAAATGAGCAGTTCTTC
-	-	TRBV6-5	TRBJ2-7	CASSSEGGSSYEQYF	TGTGCCAGCAGTTCCGAGGGCGGAAGCTCCTACGAGCAGTACTTC
-	TRBD1	TRBV6-2/TRBV6-3	TRBJ2-3	CASSFGQGSTDTQYF	TGTGCCAGCAGCTTTGGACAGGGGAGCACAGATACGCAGTATTTT
-	-	TRBV6-6	TRBJ2-7	CASSYSGRDSNYEQYF	TGTGCCAGCAGTTACTCAGGACGAGATTCTAACTACGAGCAGTACTTC
few	-	TRBV11-2	TRBJ2-6	CASSPALGRHSGANVLTF	TGTGCCAGCAGCCCCGCTTTGGGACGGCACTCTGGGGCCAACGTCCTGACTTTC
-	-	TRBV7-9	TRBJ2-5	CASSLSSSGYETQYF	TGTGCCAGCAGCTTATCCAGCTCGGGTTACGAGACCCAGTACTTC
few	-	TRBV12-3/TRBV12-4	TRBJ2-7	CASSLRGTTYEQYF	TGTGCCAGCAGTTTACGAGGGACGACCTACGAGCAGTACTTC
-	TRBD2	TRBV5-1	TRBJ2-3	CASSSAWFSGGSTDTQYF	TGCGCCAGCAGCTCGGCCTGGTTTAGCGGGGGGTCCACAGATACGCAGTATTTT
-	-	TRBV20-1	TRBJ1-1	CSAVGGGKNTEAFF	TGCAGTGCTGTCGGGGGAGGCAAGAACACTGAAGCTTTCTTT
many	-	TRBV5-1	TRBJ2-5	CASSLGRQETQYF	TGCGCCAGCAGCTTGGGGCGTCAAGAGACCCAGTACTTC
-	TRBD1	TRBV12-3/TRBV12-4	TRBJ2-3	CASSRDSRRGGTDTQYF	TGTGCCAGCAGTCGGGACAGCCGTCGTGGGGGCACAGATACGCAGTATTTT
few	TRBD1	TRBV4-1	TRBJ2-1	CASSERQGISNEQFF	TGCGCCAGCAGTGAAAGACAGGGTATAAGCAATGAGCAGTTCTTC
-	TRBD1	TRBV25-1	TRBJ1-2	CASSEYRGYGYTF	TGTGCCAGCAGTGAATACAGGGGGTATGGCTACACCTTC
-	-	TRBV19	TRBJ2-6	CASSFGRTGANVLTF	TGTGCCAGTAGCTTTGGGAGGACTGGGGCCAACGTCCTGACTTTC
-	TRBD1	TRBV7-9	TRBJ1-1	CASSLSGQGDTEAFF	TGTGCCAGCAGCTTAAGCGGCCAGGGGGACACTGAAGCTTTCTTT
-	-	TRBV25-1	TRBJ1-4	CASSATGGHEKLFF	TGTGCCAGCAGTGCGACGGGCGGGCATGAAAAACTGTTTTTT
few	-	TRBV5-1	TRBJ1-1	CASSLERGVAFF	TGCGCCAGCAGCCTAGAACGGGGGGTAGCTTTCTTT
-	TRBD1	TRBV25-1	TRBJ1-4	CASSEQRGPVEKLFF	TGTGCCAGCAGTGAACAGAGGGGGCCAGTTGAAAAACTGTTTTTT
-	-	TRBV20-1	TRBJ1-3	CSAIQGSPGNTIYF	TGCAGTGCAATACAGGGATCCCCTGGAAACACCATATATTTT